This T cell receptor (beta chain) was found in a study of shared clonotypes between healthy human individuals. Between the trimmed V and J ends, which lost 1 base and 6 bases, there was a span of 15 bases. Germline CDR1 MGHRA, CDR2 YSYEKL. The CDR3 has 15 amino acids. PCR replicates from unsorted PBMC used about 300 ng DNA, and this amount was about 33,000 T cell genomes. With ten immunoSEQ deep assay plates, unsorted PBMC DNA underwent sequencing. Profiled with immunoSEQ multiplex PCR; TCRdb holds only in-frame clones, not every one. The sample contains 450,000 to 500,000 clones, about 72% of which appear only once. Donors comprised only Caucasian adults living in Nashville, Tennessee.

This rearrangement joins TRBV4-1 to TRBJ2-5, with D possibly TRBD1 on 5 matching bases. Sequencing used PBMCs. This clonotype was sampled from a woman in her thirties or forties in good health. Some clones in this sample may be carry-over from other donors' samples. CDR3 amino acids: CASSQGPGKVKTQYF. The CDR3 DNA is TGCGCCAGCAGCCAAGGACCAGGGAAAGTTAAGACCCAGTACTTC.